This TCR beta chain was obtained from a study of T cell responses to AZD1222 COVID-19 vaccine. Study-wide results and limits: Reportedly, nearly half of unique spike TCRs recognized epitopes outside B.1.351/B.1.1.7 mutations. With two AZD1222 doses given, Spike-specific TCR breadth and depth both rose. The sample set comprised mostly white British donors with more females, and clonal diversity was possibly underestimated.

Points on this clone: Antigen specificity is unknown.

Sequenced by immunoSEQ multiplex PCR; TCRdb stores in-frame clones only, minus some. The sample holds about 35,000 clones, over 75% seen once. V shed 5 bases and J 4 bases; nucleotides not matched to a gene: 6. CDR3 size: 14 residues. Germline CDR1 is LGHDT and CDR2 is YNNKEL (reference sequence). This rearrangement joins TRBV3-1 (or the pseudogene TRBV3-2) to TRBJ1-1; 8 bases are shared with TRBD1. Sequenced here: peripheral blood, sampled 28 days after the second AZD1222 dose. The source is an adult who received the AZD1222 COVID-19 vaccine. CDR3 DNA sequence: TGTGCCAGCAGCAAGTTCACAGGGGGCACTGAAGCTTTCTTT. Protein product: CASSKFTGGTEAFF.